This T cell receptor beta chain was sequenced for a study of regulatory T cells in long-lasting Graves disease. Germline assignment: CDR1 SGDLS and CDR2 YYNGEE. Trimming removed 3 bases from V and 0 bases from J, with 9 bases in between. The CDR3 is 14 amino acids. As for time point: persistent/refractory GD, antithyroid drugs over 5 years with positive TRAb. The TCR library used RNA extracted from PBMCs. Construction of the TCR beta libraries employed iRepertoire HTBI primers in conjunction with Arm-PCR of CDR3 regions. One entry per CDR3 protein results from TCRdb running MiXCR on the multiplex PCR reads. The sample records about 430,000 distinct CDR3 sequences, 21% being singletons.

The sample consisted of peripheral blood mononuclear cells (PBMCs), taken when the disease was refractory, from a patient treated with antithyroid drugs. The chain combines TRBV9 with TRBJ2-5; D may be TRBD1 or TRBD2 (5 bases each). The source is a female donor with Graves disease. CDR3 region: CASSAGTHQETQYF. The CDR3 DNA sequence: TGTGCCAGCAGCGCGGGGACGCACCAAGAGACCCAGTACTTC.